This T cell receptor beta chain came from a study of patients and donors after allogeneic stem cell transplantation. This clonotype showed up just once. The CDR3 loop spans 15 amino acids. V was shortened by 2 bases and J by 4 bases, with 12 bases between the two germline ends. In TCRdb, the RT-PCR reads were re-called with MiXCR into one record per CDR3 protein. This repertoire shows approximately 430,000 distinct CDR3 sequences, 16% found once; its top ten account for 6.5% to 7.5%. Sequencing was carried out using blood, either unsorted or a sorted T cell fraction (not recorded which). This sequence joins TRBV12-3 or TRBV12-4 and TRBJ1-3, with a weak D call TRBD1 (6 bases). The sequence derives from a human donor who was either an allogeneic HSCT recipient or a stem cell or donor lymphocyte infusion donor (not recorded which). It is not recorded whose cells these are; they may come from a transplant donor. Here the CDR3 reads CASSLTGHGGNTIYF. CDR3 coding DNA: TGTGCCAGCAGTTTAACGGGACACGGGGGAAACACCATATATTTT.